A single sample gave rise to the 24 T cell receptor beta chains below, sequenced in a study of blood T cells in healthy people across ages. Then a second PCR, running roughly 7 to 11 cycles, was carried out with a sample-barcoded 5' primer and a J-beta primer mix. Using its own MiXCR run on the 5' RACE reads, TCRdb lists one record per CDR3 protein. The sample has about 1.5 million distinct CDR3 sequences; approximately 43% are singletons. What was sequenced was blood. Receptor source: a woman aged 18-35 years in good health.

This clonotype has only a few counts. The CDR3 DNA is TGTGCCAGCAGTGATGCCGTATTAAAGACCCAGTACTTC. It yields the protein CASSDAVLKTQYF. V gene TRBV6-1 combines with J gene TRBJ2-5; the D is unclear. This CDR3 is built from 13 residues. CDR1 is MNHNS and CDR2 is SASEGT in the germline V gene. Trimming removed 3 bases from V and 6 bases from J, with 11 bases in between.

The gene calls are TRBV4-3 and TRBJ1-4; D is possibly TRBD1 (6 bases). The CDR3 sequence is 16 residues long. Between the trimmed V and J ends, which lost 3 bases and 2 bases, there was a span of 13 bases. The germline V gene has CDR1 LGHNA and CDR2 YSLEER. As DNA, the CDR3 is TGCGCCAGCAGCCATCTACAGGGACCTACTAATGAAAAACTGTTTTTT. Encoded protein: CASSHLQGPTNEKLFF.

The chain has TRBV12-3 or TRBV12-4 and TRBJ2-1; the D gene is possibly TRBD1 (6 bases). V was trimmed by 3 bases and J by 5 bases, leaving 11 bases between them. The CDR3 totals 14 residues. CDR3 nucleotides: TGTGCCAGCAGTTTTGTGGCAGGGGACAATGAGCAGTTCTTC. Residues: CASSFVAGDNEQFF.

This chain uses TRBV28 with TRBJ2-1, with TRBD2 as a possible D gene (6 bases). The CDR3 has 14 amino acids. The V gene's germline CDR1 is MDHEN and CDR2 SYDVKM. The V gene lost 1 base and the J gene lost 8 bases, with 12 bases spanning the gap. CDR3 amino acids: CASSLYRRDDEQFF. The CDR3 nucleotides read TGTGCCAGCAGTTTATACCGGCGGGACGATGAGCAGTTCTTC. Filled out from reference TRBV28 and TRBJ2-1, the complete variable domain reads DVKVTQSSRYLVKRTGEKVFLECVQDMDHENMFWYRQDPGLGLRLIYFSYDVKMKEKGDIPEGYSVSREKKERFSLILESASTNQTSMYLCASSLYRRDDEQFFGPGTRLTVL.

J is TRBJ1-2 and V is TRBV5-6; D gene ambiguous. Germline loops: CDR1 SGHDT, CDR2 YYEEEE. This CDR3 region has 13 residues. Trimming cost V 4 bases and J 9 bases, with 16 bases left between them. The CDR3 bases are TGTGCCAGCAGCCAGGAAACCCGCTCCCGCTACACCTTC. The encoded protein is CASSQETRSRYTF.

A note on this clonotype: Its ends do not fully match the called genes, so a read error is possible. V and J are TRBV6-2 or TRBV6-3 and TRBJ2-3; D remains ambiguous. Germline CDR1 MNHEY, CDR2 SVGEGT. The CDR3 runs 15 residues. The CDR3 loop is CTSRIRKHLTDTQYF. The CDR3 bases are TGTACCAGCAGAATTCGGAAACATCTCACAGATACGCAGTATTTT.

The chain carries TRBV20-1 and TRBJ2-3; TRBD2 aligns across 7 bases. J was trimmed by 6 bases and V by 1 base; bases with no gene match: 4. The CDR3 runs 13 residues. Germline values: CDR1 DFQATT, CDR2 SNEGSKA (reference sequence). The CDR3 loop is CSARVPAGDTQYF. The CDR3 DNA is TGCAGTGCTAGAGTACCAGCGGGGGATACGCAGTATTTT.

V is TRBV28 and J is TRBJ2-1; tentatively, D is TRBD1 (5 bases). The germline V gene encodes CDR1 MDHEN and CDR2 SYDVKM. The CDR3 loop spans 13 amino acids. Trimming shortened V by 4 bases and J by 7 bases, and 11 bases separated the two germline ends. The CDR3 sequence is CASSSQGLNEQFF. CDR3 coding DNA: TGTGCCAGCAGTTCGCAGGGTTTGAATGAGCAGTTCTTC.

Only a few counts were recorded for this clonotype. The chain recombines TRBV20-1 with TRBJ1-5; D ambiguous. CDR1 and CDR2 from the germline V gene are DFQATT and SNEGSKA (reference sequence). V gave up 1 base and J gave up 1 base, with 11 bases separating them. This CDR3 region has 15 residues. CDR3 in DNA: TGCAGTGCTAGAGGTCGGGGTACGAGCAATCAGCCCCAGCATTTT. This sequence encodes CSARGRGTSNQPQHF.

V usage is TRBV20-1 and J usage is TRBJ2-4, with D perhaps TRBD2 (5 bases). The tail of the sequence fits TRBJ2-1 better, so the J call may be wrong. CDR3 length: 14 residues. Germline CDR1 is DFQATT and CDR2 is SNEGSKA (reference sequence). CDR3 amino acids: CSARVPSRTYEQFF. The CDR3 coding sequence is TGCAGTGCTAGAGTCCCTAGCAGAACTTACGAGCAGTTCTTC.

The CDR3 region has the DNA TGTGCCAGCAGCCGGGACAGCCACACCGGGGAGCTGTTTTTT. Its translation: CASSRDSHTGELFF. V usage is TRBV2 and J usage is TRBJ2-2; 7 nucleotides align to TRBD1. This CDR3 is built from 14 residues. V shed 6 bases and J 3 bases; nucleotides not matched to a gene: 4. CDR1 is SNHLY and CDR2 is FYNNEI in the germline V gene.

The J gene is TRBJ2-5, the V gene TRBV12-3 or TRBV12-4; D is uncertain. Trimming took off 5 bases at V and 11 bases at J, with 15 bases between the two ends. The CDR3 is 12 residues long. The CDR3: CASSPGWNEQYF. The CDR3 DNA reads as TGTGCCAGCAGTCCTGGTTGGAATGAGCAGTACTTC.

This clonotype has a handful of counts. In nucleotides, the CDR3 is TGTGCCAGCAGAGCAACCCGGGACAACTCCTACGAGCAGTACTTC. The encoded protein is CASRATRDNSYEQYF. The chain is built from TRBV14 and TRBJ2-7; TRBD1 might be the D (6 bases). This CDR3 contains 15 residues. Trimming cost V 6 bases and J 0 bases, with 15 bases left between them. CDR1 SGHDN and CDR2 FVKESK come from the germline V gene.

The chain uses TRBV9 and TRBJ2-1; no firm D call. The DNA matches TRBJ2-7 better at its end, which makes the J call doubtful. The V gene's germline CDR1 is SGDLS and CDR2 YYNGEE. The CDR3 spans 14 residues. CDR3 region: CASSADHSYNEQYF. The CDR3 region has the DNA TGTGCCAGCAGCGCGGACCACTCCTACAATGAGCAGTACTTC.

The table lists this clonotype with a few counts. The V and J genes are TRBV6-5 and TRBJ2-7; 9 bases agree with TRBD1. The CDR3 loop spans 16 amino acids. The V gene's germline CDR1 is MNHEY and CDR2 SVGAGI. V dropped 5 bases and J dropped 1; count of bases not matched to a gene: 9. CDR3 bases: TGTGCCAGCAGTACCACCGGGACAGGGACTTCCTACGAGCAGTACTTC. Protein: CASSTTGTGTSYEQYF.

The chain has TRBV12-3 or TRBV12-4 and TRBJ2-7; 7 bases are a match to TRBD2. CDR3 length equals 15 residues. V was clipped by 1 base and J by 2 bases; unmatched bases: 5. CDR3 sequence: CASSLGGSSTYEQYF. The CDR3 DNA is TGTGCCAGCAGTTTAGGCGGGAGCAGCACCTACGAGCAGTACTTC.

With respect to this clonotype: A read error may explain this, as a much larger clone is one base away. The chain combines TRBV20-1 with TRBJ2-7; 10 bases align to TRBD2. Per the germline V gene, CDR1 is DFQATT and CDR2 is SNEGSKA (reference sequence). The CDR3 length is 15 residues. Losses at the gene ends were 1 base for V and 7 bases for J; bases not matched to a gene: 10. For the CDR3, the DNA is TGCAGTGCTAGAGTAGGAGCTAGCGGGAGATATGAGCAGTACTTC. This translates into CSARVGASGRYEQYF.

The chain couples TRBV29-1 to TRBJ2-7; D is uncertain. The V end lost 4 bases, the J end lost 3 bases, and 10 bases lay between the germline ends. CDR3 length: 12 amino acids. Germline CDR1 and CDR2: SQVTM and ANQGSEA. CDR3: CSVATSNYEQYF. DNA for the CDR3: TGCAGCGTTGCCACTTCAAACTACGAGCAGTACTTC.

J is TRBJ2-3 and V is TRBV6-5; 9 nucleotides agree with TRBD2. This CDR3 contains 19 residues. V lost 0 bases, J lost 4 bases, and 14 bases stayed unmatched. Germline loops: CDR1 MNHEY, CDR2 SVGAGI. In DNA form, the CDR3 reads TGTGCCAGCAGTTACTCTTCCGCCGCGGGAGGGCCGTTGGCAGATACGCAGTATTTT. Encoded protein: CASSYSSAAGGPLADTQYF.

The chain employs TRBV12-3 or TRBV12-4 and TRBJ2-1, with 7 bases fitting TRBD2. Trimming at V came to 7 bases and at J to 0 bases, leaving 6 bases not matched to a gene. The CDR3 consists of 15 residues. The CDR3 bases are TGTGCCAGCAAATTTGCTAGCGGCTCCTACAATGAGCAGTTCTTC. The encoded protein is CASKFASGSYNEQFF.

The J gene is TRBJ1-5, the V gene TRBV12-3 or TRBV12-4; unclear D gene. The V end was cut by 2 bases, the J end by 1 base, with 3 bases between. There are 13 residues in the CDR3. The CDR3 is CASSLMSNQPQHF. CDR3 nucleotides: TGTGCCAGCAGTTTAATGAGCAATCAGCCCCAGCATTTT.

The chain joins TRBV12-3 or TRBV12-4 to TRBJ2-5; no reliable D call. V dropped 6 bases and J dropped 1 base, with 9 bases sitting between them. This CDR3 region has 13 residues. CDR3 region: CASRSQLQETQYF. The CDR3 DNA is TGTGCCAGCAGGTCACAGCTCCAAGAGACCCAGTACTTC.

The chain is built from TRBV25-1 and TRBJ2-4; weak D call: TRBD1 (6 bases). Germline V gene data show CDR1 as MGHDK and CDR2 as SYGVNS. CDR3 length: 13 residues. Trimming cost V 6 bases and J 5 bases, with 11 bases left between them. CDR3 sequence reads: CASRGGNENIQYF. The CDR3 DNA sequence: TGTGCCAGCAGAGGGGGTAACGAAAACATTCAGTACTTC.

This clonotype was seen a few times. This rearrangement joins TRBV27 to TRBJ2-7; D not resolved. This CDR3 spans 13 amino acids. With 6 bases removed from V and 6 bases from J, the gap between germline ends came to 15 bases. CDR1 and CDR2 from the germline V gene are MNHEY and SMNVEV (reference sequence). CDR3 sequence (DNA): TGTGCCAGCAGACTTCGAACCGCTAGCGAGCAGTACTTC. Translation gives CASRLRTASEQYF.